Below, 5 T cell receptor beta chains from the same sample are listed, as sequenced in a study of T cell changes during pregnancy in multiple sclerosis. Using immunoSEQ multiplex PCR, the repertoire was profiled, and TCRdb retains in-frame clones only, with some absent. The data hold about 73,000 clones, with under 90% observed a single time. Sequences were derived from peripheral blood, sampled after pregnancy. These receptors were obtained from a female donor in good health, enrolled as a control in a pregnancy study.

The rearrangement joins TRBV7-8 to TRBJ1-3; D is possibly TRBD1 (6 bases). V was pared by 1 base and J by 0 bases, with 10 bases between. Germline loops: CDR1 SGHVS, CDR2 FQNEAQ. CDR3 length: 16 residues. DNA of the CDR3: TGTGCCAGCAGCTTAGGGACAGTCCCCTCTGGAAACACCATATATTTT. The encoded protein is CASSLGTVPSGNTIYF.

The chain uses TRBV5-1 and TRBJ2-1, with TRBD2 matching 13 bases. The V segment lost 5 bases and the J segment 7 bases; nucleotides outside the gene matches: 9. The CDR3 consists of 16 residues. Germline CDR1 reads SGHRS; CDR2 reads YFSETQ. The CDR3 DNA reads TGCGCCAGCAGTTTATGGACTAGCGGGAGTCAGAATGAGCAGTTCTTC. Its translation is CASSLWTSGSQNEQFF.

Only one count was recorded for this clone. V is TRBV7-2 and J is TRBJ1-3, with TRBD1 as a possible D gene (5 bases). Germline-derived CDR1 and CDR2 are SGHTA and FQGNSA. V lost 2 bases and J lost 4, with 12 bases in between. The CDR3 is 15 residues long. CDR3 DNA: TGTGCCAGCAGCTTACTTGGGGGGTCCGGAAACACCATATATTTT. It is translated as CASSLLGGSGNTIYF. The full variable domain, with the rest looked up from reference TRBV7-2 and TRBJ1-3, is GAGVSQSPSNKVTEKGKDVELRCDPISGHTALYWYRQSLGQGLEFLIYFQGNSAPDKSGLPSDRFSAERTGGSVSTLTIQRTQQEDSAVYLCASSLLGGSGNTIYFGEGSWLTVV.

The rearrangement uses TRBV11-2 and TRBJ2-2, with 12 bases aligning to TRBD2. CDR1 and CDR2 (germline): SGHAT, FQNNGV. The CDR3 length is 14 residues. V gave up 8 bases and J gave up 5 bases; unmatched junction bases: 3. For the CDR3, the DNA is TGTGCCAGCGGGACTAGCGGGTCAACCGGGGAGCTGTTTTTT. The encoded protein is CASGTSGSTGELFF.

This chain joins TRBV18 and TRBJ1-1, with 7 bases matching TRBD1. This CDR3 is 14 amino acids long. Germline lookup yields CDR1 KGHSH and CDR2 LQKENI. Losses at the gene ends were 0 bases for V and 7 bases for J; bases not matched to a gene: 5. CDR3 amino acids: CASSPPGTVYEAFF. In DNA form, the CDR3 reads TGTGCCAGCTCACCACCGGGGACAGTCTATGAAGCTTTCTTT.